The clone carrying this T cell receptor beta chain was seen only a few times. The antigen is not known. Through a sample-barcoded 5' primer and a J-beta primer mix, a second PCR was run for roughly 7 to 11 cycles. From the 5' RACE reads, TCRdb called clonotypes with MiXCR, one entry per CDR3 protein. The table shows fewer than 2,000,000 distinct CDR3 sequences, with approximately 39% occurring only once. CDR1 and CDR2 from the germline V gene are WSHSY and SAAADI. The V and J ends lost 6 bases and 3 bases respectively, with 15 bases between them. The CDR3 length is 15 residues. The authors drew around 11 milliliters of peripheral blood from each donor. The authors extracted at least 5.5 micrograms of total RNA per sample. The data were taken from a study of blood T cells in healthy people across ages. The study, taken as a whole, reports: PBMCs that were unsorted prevented a conclusive naive versus antigen-experienced comparison.

V and J are TRBV10-2 and TRBJ2-1; either TRBD1 or TRBD2 may fit D (5 bases each). The sample taken for sequencing was blood. This TCR came from a human donor in good health. Written as DNA, the CDR3 is TGCGCCAGCAGCGATATGGGGGTCTTCTACAATGAGCAGTTCTTC. It specifies CASSDMGVFYNEQFF.